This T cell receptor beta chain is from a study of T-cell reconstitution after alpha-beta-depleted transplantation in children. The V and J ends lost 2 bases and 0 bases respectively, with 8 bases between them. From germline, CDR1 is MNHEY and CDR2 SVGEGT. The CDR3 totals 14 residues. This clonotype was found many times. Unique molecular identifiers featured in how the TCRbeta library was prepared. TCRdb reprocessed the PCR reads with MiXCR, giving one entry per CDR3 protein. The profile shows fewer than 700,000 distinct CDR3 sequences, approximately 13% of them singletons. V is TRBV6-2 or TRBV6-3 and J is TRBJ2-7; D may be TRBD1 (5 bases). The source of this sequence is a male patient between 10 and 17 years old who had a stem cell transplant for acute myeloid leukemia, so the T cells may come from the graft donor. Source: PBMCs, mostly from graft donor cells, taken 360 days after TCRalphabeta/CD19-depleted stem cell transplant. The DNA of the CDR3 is TGTGCCAGCAGTTACATAGGGGTCTCCTACGAGCAGTACTTC. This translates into CASSYIGVSYEQYF.